A selection of T cell receptor beta chains follows, all from one sample in a study of blood T cell repertoires in COVID-19. Data came from immunoSEQ multiplex PCR; TCRdb stores just in-frame clones and leaves some out. The sample has roughly 100,000 clones; nearly 90% are singletons. The sample taken for sequencing was peripheral blood. The receptor source for this set is a man aged 50-60 years in a cohort sampled during active COVID-19. CDR3s include the opening cysteine and the closing phenylalanine or tryptophan. The D gene is left open where the match is weak. The size field is filled for only some rows; it gives once, few, many or a size class.

d_call,clone_size,v_call,j_call,cdr3_aa,cdr3_nt
TRBD1,NA,TRBV19,TRBJ1-3,CASSMRWDRAGNTIYF,TGTGCCAGTAGTATGAGATGGGACAGGGCTGGAAACACCATATATTTT
NA,NA,TRBV7-3,TRBJ2-7,CASSSGKGYEQYF,TGTGCCAGCAGCTCAGGGAAGGGCTACGAGCAGTACTTC
TRBD2,NA,TRBV11-3,TRBJ2-1,CASSIQGLAGYNEQFF,TGTGCCAGCAGCATACAGGGACTAGCGGGATACAATGAGCAGTTCTTC
NA,NA,TRBV6-2/TRBV6-3,TRBJ1-1,CASSYSLTRDWNTEAFF,TGTGCCAGCAGTTACTCGCTAACCCGGGACTGGAACACTGAAGCTTTCTTT
NA,NA,TRBV9,TRBJ1-2,CASSGEGVGGYTF,TGTGCCAGCAGCGGCGAAGGGGTTGGCGGCTACACCTTC
TRBD1,NA,TRBV5-4,TRBJ1-5,CASSSGQGNQPQHF,TGTGCCAGCAGCTCGGGACAGGGCAATCAGCCCCAGCATTTT
NA,NA,TRBV24-1,TRBJ1-6,CATSDSTAARIYAPLHF,TGTGCCACCAGTGATTCGACAGCAGCCCGAATCTATGCACCCCTCCACTTT
TRBD1,NA,TRBV12-3/TRBV12-4,TRBJ1-2,CASSGGYYGYTF,TGTGCCAGCTCAGGGGGCTACTATGGCTACACCTTC
NA,NA,TRBV9,TRBJ2-7,CASSVEPGSSRYNEQYF,TGTGCCAGCAGCGTAGAACCGGGGAGTTCACGTTACAACGAGCAGTACTTC
NA,NA,TRBV11-2,TRBJ1-1,CASRPGLLNTEAFF,TGTGCCAGCAGACCGGGACTTTTGAACACTGAAGCTTTCTTT
TRBD2,NA,TRBV9,TRBJ2-5,CASSVGGAGGETQYF,TGTGCCAGCAGCGTAGGGGGAGCGGGGGGAGAGACCCAGTACTTC
TRBD1,NA,TRBV14,TRBJ1-2,CASSRDRGPYGYTF,TGTGCCAGCAGCCGGGACAGGGGTCCCTATGGCTACACCTTC
NA,NA,TRBV4-1,TRBJ2-3,CASSQSRSTDTQYF,TGCGCCAGCAGCCAATCTCGTAGCACAGATACGCAGTATTTT
TRBD2,NA,TRBV4-2,TRBJ2-3,CASSQVGIGGGTDTQYF,TGTGCCAGCAGCCAAGTTGGGATCGGGGGGGGCACAGATACGCAGTATTTT
NA,NA,TRBV2,TRBJ2-5,CASNRDFQETQYF,TGTGCCAGCAATAGGGACTTCCAAGAGACCCAGTACTTC
NA,NA,TRBV20-1,TRBJ1-2,CSAFDRLYTF,TGCAGTGCTTTCGACAGACTCTACACCTTC
TRBD1,NA,TRBV5-6,TRBJ2-1,CASSLTGGVEQFF,TGTGCCAGCAGCTTGACAGGGGGCGTTGAGCAGTTCTTC
NA,NA,TRBV29-1,TRBJ2-5,CSVAPRLQETQYF,TGCAGCGTGGCCCCTAGGCTTCAAGAGACCCAGTACTTC
NA,NA,TRBV28,TRBJ1-5,CASSLASSGGQPQHF,TGTGCCAGCAGTTTAGCGTCATCCGGTGGTCAGCCCCAGCATTTT
NA,NA,TRBV2,TRBJ1-2,CASSEQKNYGYTF,TGTGCCAGCAGTGAACAGAAAAACTATGGCTACACCTTC
NA,NA,TRBV1,TRBJ1-1,CTSSQLGTGTQAFF,TGCACCAGCAGCCAATTGGGGACAGGGACCCAAGCTTTCTTT
NA,NA,TRBV6-5,TRBJ2-5,CASSQDGETQYF,TGTGCCAGCAGTCAGGATGGGGAGACCCAGTACTTC
NA,NA,TRBV19,TRBJ2-1,CASSIEGGSYNEQFF,TGTGCCAGTAGTATAGAGGGGGGCTCCTACAATGAGCAGTTCTTC
NA,NA,TRBV2,TRBJ2-5,CASSEGGGAGETQYF,TGTGCCAGCAGTGAAGGAGGGGGCGCGGGGGAGACCCAGTACTTC
TRBD2,once,TRBV19,TRBJ2-3,CASSVLAGGRTDTQYF,TGTGCCAGTAGTGTCTTAGCGGGGGGGCGCACAGATACGCAGTATTTT
TRBD1,NA,TRBV19,TRBJ1-2,CASSIGTGYGYTF,TGTGCCAGTAGTATAGGGACAGGTTATGGCTACACCTTC
TRBD1,once,TRBV5-1,TRBJ2-2,CASSLPGQGIGELFF,TGCGCCAGCAGCTTGCCGGGACAGGGGATCGGGGAGCTGTTTTTT
TRBD1,NA,TRBV28,TRBJ2-5,CASNEGGAQETQYF,TGTGCCAGCAATGAAGGGGGCGCCCAAGAGACCCAGTACTTC
TRBD2,NA,TRBV7-9,TRBJ2-3,CASSFLGLAGGRPRDTQYF,TGTGCCAGCAGCTTTTTGGGACTAGCGGGGGGCCGACCCAGAGATACGCAGTATTTT
NA,once,TRBV5-8,TRBJ1-1,CASSLQMNTEAFF,TGTGCCAGCAGCCTTCAGATGAACACTGAAGCTTTCTTT
NA,NA,TRBV11-3,TRBJ2-7,CASSLRGGALGEQYF,TGTGCCAGCAGCCTAAGAGGGGGGGCCCTTGGCGAGCAGTACTTC
NA,NA,TRBV7-3,TRBJ1-6,CASSTGGFDSPLHF,TGTGCCAGCAGCACGGGGGGGTTCGATTCACCCCTCCACTTT
NA,NA,TRBV19,TRBJ1-6,CASSPIRGGHSPLHF,TGTGCCAGTAGTCCTATCAGGGGCGGTCATTCACCCCTCCACTTT
NA,NA,TRBV2,TRBJ2-7,CASSPHGGLYEQYF,TGTGCCAGCAGTCCTCACGGGGGTCTCTACGAGCAGTACTTC
NA,NA,TRBV5-1,TRBJ2-7,CASRLGPGGDEQYF,TGCGCCAGCAGGCTGGGTCCGGGCGGGGACGAGCAGTACTTC
NA,NA,TRBV28,TRBJ1-5,CASSFGGSNQPQHF,TGTGCCAGCAGTTTTGGAGGGAGCAATCAGCCCCAGCATTTT
NA,NA,TRBV6-2/TRBV6-3,TRBJ2-7,CASSYPGIYEQYF,TGTGCCAGCAGTTACCCAGGGATTTACGAGCAGTACTTC
TRBD1,NA,TRBV6-5,TRBJ2-2,CASRPTGQGELFF,TGTGCCAGCAGGCCGACAGGGCAGGGGGAGCTGTTTTTT
NA,few,TRBV10-3,TRBJ2-1,CAISVPSGEQFF,TGTGCCATCAGTGTACCGTCCGGTGAGCAGTTCTTC
NA,NA,TRBV11-3,TRBJ1-2,CASSWGGVYGYTF,TGTGCCAGCAGCTGGGGCGGGGTCTATGGCTACACCTTC
NA,NA,TRBV7-8,TRBJ1-2,CASSPGTSYGYTF,TGTGCCAGCAGCCCCGGGACATCCTATGGCTACACCTTC
NA,NA,TRBV27,TRBJ1-6,CASSFQQSSYNSPLHF,TGTGCCAGCAGTTTCCAACAGAGCTCCTATAATTCACCCCTCCACTTT
NA,NA,TRBV5-4,TRBJ2-5,CASSSRTQGIGETQYF,TGTGCCAGCAGCTCCCGCACCCAGGGGATTGGAGAGACCCAGTACTTC
TRBD2,NA,TRBV5-1,TRBJ2-7,CASSSGLAGSYEQYF,TGCGCCAGCAGCTCGGGACTAGCGGGCTCCTACGAGCAGTACTTC
TRBD1,NA,TRBV7-2,TRBJ2-3,CASSSGQGLADTQYF,TGTGCCAGCAGCTCCGGACAGGGTCTAGCAGATACGCAGTATTTT